This T cell receptor beta chain appears in the sequencing data of a study of glioma-infiltrating T cells. Points from the study as a whole: Tissue-blood divergence was below expectation in non-neoplastic patients, above in gliomas. Tissue and blood shared very few CDR3 sequences.

The table lists this clonotype with many counts. What it recognizes is unknown. The ends were cut back, 5 bases at V and 2 bases at J, with 13 bases in the middle. CDR1 and CDR2 from the germline V gene are KGHSH and LQKENI. This CDR3 is built from 14 residues. Amplification of TCR alpha and beta CDR3 regions from RNA used iRepertoire nested multiplex PCR. Input was about 95-400 ng of tissue mRNA or PBMC total RNA. TCRdb reanalysed the multiplex PCR reads using MiXCR and keeps one entry per CDR3 protein. Of some 22,000 distinct CDR3 sequences listed, around 24% are singletons. The rearrangement links TRBV18 to TRBJ2-7; D possibly corresponds to TRBD1 (6 bases). This sequence was found in a human donor with low-grade glioma or glioblastoma, undergoing nonglioma brain surgery, or in good health (not recorded which). Sequencing was done on a sample of glioma tissue, nonneoplastic brain tissue, or PBMCs (not recorded which). The CDR3 reads CASSRGRGPYEQYF. CDR3 coding DNA: TGTGCCAGCTCAAGGGGCAGGGGACCCTACGAGCAGTACTTC. Full variable domain (missing parts from reference TRBV18 and TRBJ2-7): NAGVMQNPRHLVRRRGQEARLRCSPMKGHSHVYWYRQLPEEGLKFMVYLQKENIIDESGMPKERFSAEFPKEGPSILRIQQVVRGDSAAYFCASSRGRGPYEQYFGPGTRLTVT.